These 11 T cell receptor beta chains share one sample of origin, sequenced in a study of sequential checkpoint blockade in melanoma. Specified treatment: randomized to nivolumab then ipilimumab (arm A) or the reverse (arm B). The table came from immunoSEQ multiplex PCR; TCRdb's copy has only in-frame clones and leaves some out. This repertoire shows about 6,100 clones, 21% found once; its top ten account for 15% to 20%. Sample: tumor tissue (inferred from file names), taken from a patient given nivolumab and ipilimumab in sequence. Receptors originate from a human donor with melanoma.

This clone showed up just a few times. The V call is TRBV19, the J call TRBJ1-1; 9 nucleotides agree with TRBD1. CDR1 and CDR2 (germline): LNHDA, SQIVND (reference sequence). The CDR3 is made up of 15 amino acids. The V gene end was trimmed by 4 bases and the J gene end by 6 bases; junction bases not matched to a gene: 9. The CDR3 DNA follows: TGTGCCAGTAGTACGCGGGGACAGGGTCGCCCTGAAGCTTTCTTT. Its translation is CASSTRGQGRPEAFF.

This clone was detected ten times or more. This chain connects TRBV11-3 to TRBJ1-6, with a possible D match to TRBD1 (6 bases). CDR1 and CDR2 (germline): SGHNT, YENEEA. V was cut by 2 bases and J by 6 bases, with 8 bases left in between. This CDR3 contains 14 residues. This CDR3 is CASSLTGINSPLHF. The CDR3 nucleotides are TGTGCCAGCAGCTTAACAGGGATTAATTCACCCCTCCACTTT.

The genes are TRBV5-1 and TRBJ2-1, with D possibly matching TRBD2 (6 bases). Trimming stripped 0 bases from V and 9 bases from J, with 19 bases between. The germline CDR1 and CDR2 sequences are SGHRS and YFSETQ. This CDR3 is 16 amino acids long. CDR3 in amino acids: CASSLAVGAGGSEQFF. CDR3 coding DNA: TGCGCCAGCAGCTTGGCCGTCGGAGCCGGAGGGAGTGAGCAGTTCTTC.

At least ten counts were recorded for this clone. Here the CDR3 DNA reads TGTGCCAGCAGTTATCAAAAGGGCTCCTACGAGCAGTACTTC. It encodes CASSYQKGSYEQYF. The rearrangement uses TRBV6-8 and TRBJ2-7; D not resolved. Germline CDR1 is MNHGY and CDR2 is SAAAGT. Trimming shortened V by 3 bases and J by 0 bases, and 9 bases separated the two germline ends. There are 14 residues in the CDR3.

The rearrangement uses TRBV19 and TRBJ1-2; D not certain. The CDR3 has 12 residues. The V gene lost 9 bases and the J gene lost 8 bases, with 16 bases spanning the gap. CDR1 and CDR2 (germline): LNHDA, SQIVND (reference sequence). The CDR3 DNA is TGTGCCAGCGGCAAAGGGCCGCCGGGCTACACCTTC. It specifies CASGKGPPGYTF.

The chain joins TRBV23-1 to TRBJ2-1; D is perhaps TRBD1 (6 bases). TRBV23-1 is an ORF; its function is uncertain. V was pared by 0 bases and J by 3 bases, with 6 bases between. The CDR3 is made up of 14 amino acids. The CDR3 DNA reads TGCGCCAGCAGTCAATCAGGGGGCTACAATGAGCAGTTCTTC. Translation: CASSQSGGYNEQFF.

A few counts support this clone. Germline is not matched at one junction end, which may reflect a read error. The DNA for the CDR3 is TGTGCCACCTCACGGGGCGGACGCACAGATACGCAGTATTTT. Translated: CATSRGGRTDTQYF. The V gene is TRBV18, the J gene TRBJ2-3, with D perhaps matching TRBD1 or TRBD2 (5 bases each). The germline V gene encodes CDR1 KGHSH and CDR2 LQKENI. There are 14 residues in the CDR3.

V usage is TRBV6-8 and J usage is TRBJ1-1; no clear D gene. Germline V gene sequence: CDR1 MNHGY, CDR2 SAAAGT. The CDR3 runs 13 residues. Trimming took off 3 bases at V and 1 base at J, with 6 bases between the two ends. Here the CDR3 reads CASSYGSNTEAFF. As DNA, the CDR3 is TGTGCCAGCAGTTATGGATCGAACACTGAAGCTTTCTTT.

This clone was observed once. J is TRBJ1-1 and V is TRBV10-2, with D possibly being TRBD1 (5 bases). This CDR3 is 13 amino acids long. V was pared by 7 bases and J by 4 bases, with 13 bases between. CDR1 is WSHSY, CDR2 SAAADI, per germline. The CDR3 sequence is CASNQGIGTEAFF. CDR3 coding DNA: TGCGCCAGCAACCAGGGAATCGGCACTGAAGCTTTCTTT.

This CDR3 reads CATSPFPGRTTSYYGYTF. The CDR3, as DNA: TGTGCCACCAGCCCCTTCCCAGGACGGACCACCTCTTACTATGGCTACACCTTC. The V call is TRBV15, the J call TRBJ1-2; D unclear. The CDR3 spans 18 residues. V shed 5 bases and J shed 3 bases, with 25 bases lying between them. The germline CDR1 and CDR2 sequences are LNHNV and YYDKDF (reference sequence).

This clone was found a few times. This chain links TRBV6-8 with TRBJ1-4; 10 bases agree with TRBD1. Germline V lookup: CDR1 MNHGY, CDR2 SAAAGT. This CDR3 region has 17 residues. Unmatched junction bases numbered 11, after V lost 6 bases and J lost 4 bases. CDR3 bases: TGTGCCAGCAGGAGACAGGGGGCGTCGAACGTTAATGAAAAACTGTTTTTT. Protein sequence: CASRRQGASNVNEKLFF.